These T cell receptor beta chains were read from a single sample in a study of cytomegalovirus exposure and HLA in healthy donors. Data came from immunoSEQ multiplex PCR; TCRdb stores just in-frame clones and leaves some out. This repertoire shows approximately 110,000 clones, 76% found once; its top ten account for about 2%. The sequencing sample was made of PBMCs. The receptors were sampled from a man aged 50 to 59 in good health and CMV-seronegative. Both conserved end residues are part of each CDR3. The D gene is left open where the match is weak. Clone size is stated in some rows and not others, as once, few, many or a class when expanded.

V: TRBV11-2; J: TRBJ2-5; D: TRBD2; size: -; CDR3: CASSLGPTSGQETQYF; DNA: TGTGCCAGCAGCTTAGGACCGACTAGCGGCCAAGAGACCCAGTACTTC
V: TRBV6-5; J: TRBJ1-3; D: TRBD1; size: few; CDR3: CASSTPGQGDTIYF; DNA: TGTGCCAGCAGTACCCCCGGACAGGGAGACACCATATATTTT
V: TRBV5-4; J: TRBJ1-2; D: TRBD1; size: once; CDR3: CASSLEGQNYGYTF; DNA: TGTGCCAGCAGCTTGGAGGGACAGAACTATGGCTACACCTTC
V: TRBV7-8; J: TRBJ1-5; D: -; size: -; CDR3: CASSSSTSFSNQPQHF; DNA: TGTGCCAGCAGTTCCTCCACATCCTTTAGCAATCAGCCCCAGCATTTT
V: TRBV7-9; J: TRBJ1-6; D: -; size: -; CDR3: CASSLGQINSPLHF; DNA: TGTGCCAGCAGCTTAGGACAGATTAATTCACCCCTCCACTTT
V: TRBV6-1; J: TRBJ1-3; D: -; size: -; CDR3: CASSDSPGFSTMYF; DNA: TGTGCCAGCAGTGATTCGCCCGGGTTTTCTACGATGTATTTT
V: TRBV5-1; J: TRBJ2-1; D: -; size: few; CDR3: CASSFRGNEQFF; DNA: TGCGCCAGCAGCTTCCGAGGAAATGAGCAGTTCTTC
V: TRBV5-1; J: TRBJ1-3; D: -; size: -; CDR3: CASSYIPERSGNTIYF; DNA: TGCGCCAGCAGCTATATTCCTGAGCGCTCTGGAAACACCATATATTTT
V: TRBV7-2; J: TRBJ2-1; D: -; size: -; CDR3: CASSLAPGVRGIEQFF; DNA: TGTGCCAGCAGCTTGGCTCCGGGTGTTCGGGGAATTGAGCAGTTCTTC
V: TRBV29-1; J: TRBJ2-5; D: TRBD1; size: -; CDR3: CSARGQGAGETQYF; DNA: TGCAGCGCCCGGGGACAGGGGGCTGGAGAGACCCAGTACTTC
V: TRBV29-1; J: TRBJ2-5; D: TRBD2; size: -; CDR3: CSVDLLAGAPGETQYF; DNA: TGCAGCGTTGATCTACTAGCGGGCGCCCCGGGGGAGACCCAGTACTTC
V: TRBV5-1; J: TRBJ1-4; D: TRBD1; size: -; CDR3: CASSPGQVATNEKLFF; DNA: TGCGCCAGCAGCCCGGGACAGGTCGCAACTAATGAAAAACTGTTTTTT
V: TRBV4-1; J: TRBJ1-1; D: -; size: -; CDR3: CASSNDREAFF; DNA: TGCGCCAGCAGCAATGACAGGGAAGCTTTCTTT
V: TRBV5-1; J: TRBJ1-4; D: -; size: -; CDR3: CASSLRARASGSEKLFF; DNA: TGCGCCAGCAGCTTGCGGGCCAGGGCCTCAGGTAGTGAAAAACTGTTTTTT
V: TRBV5-1; J: TRBJ1-1; D: -; size: -; CDR3: CASSLSLEGVTEAFF; DNA: TGCGCCAGCAGCTTGAGTCTGGAAGGAGTCACTGAAGCTTTCTTT
V: TRBV5-1; J: TRBJ1-2; D: -; size: -; CDR3: CASSFEQGNGYTF; DNA: TGCGCCAGCAGCTTTGAACAGGGCAATGGCTACACCTTC
V: TRBV2; J: TRBJ2-5; D: -; size: -; CDR3: CASSVLEETQYF; DNA: TGTGCCAGCAGTGTCCTAGAAGAGACCCAGTACTTC
V: TRBV5-4; J: TRBJ2-1; D: -; size: -; CDR3: CASSLGGGSYNEQFF; DNA: TGTGCCAGCAGCTTGGGAGGGGGCTCCTACAATGAGCAGTTCTTC
V: TRBV15; J: TRBJ1-2; D: TRBD1; size: few; CDR3: CATGGTGSWANYGYTF; DNA: TGTGCCACCGGGGGGACAGGGAGTTGGGCTAACTATGGCTACACCTTC
V: TRBV6-5; J: TRBJ1-4; D: -; size: -; CDR3: CASGRTVNEKLFF; DNA: TGTGCCAGCGGCAGGACAGTTAATGAAAAACTGTTTTTT
V: TRBV5-5; J: TRBJ1-4; D: -; size: -; CDR3: CASSPQVATNEKLFF; DNA: TGTGCCAGCAGCCCCCAGGTCGCAACTAATGAAAAACTGTTTTTT
V: TRBV7-2; J: TRBJ1-2; D: TRBD1; size: -; CDR3: CASSFGHSTGATNYGYTF; DNA: TGTGCCAGCAGCTTTGGCCATTCAACAGGGGCGACTAACTATGGCTACACCTTC
V: TRBV6-5; J: TRBJ1-2; D: TRBD1; size: -; CDR3: CASSPDRRPIRYTF; DNA: TGTGCCAGCAGTCCGGACAGGAGGCCTATTCGCTACACCTTC
V: TRBV5-6; J: TRBJ2-3; D: -; size: -; CDR3: CASSRQSASTDTQYF; DNA: TGTGCCAGCAGCCGACAGAGTGCTAGCACAGATACGCAGTATTTT
V: TRBV5-6; J: TRBJ2-6; D: TRBD2; size: few; CDR3: CASSLKLAGGPGANVLTF; DNA: TGTGCCAGCAGCTTGAAACTAGCGGGGGGGCCCGGGGCCAACGTCCTGACTTTC
V: TRBV19; J: TRBJ1-1; D: -; size: few; CDR3: CASSIGDTGNTEAFF; DNA: TGTGCCAGTAGTATAGGTGACACAGGGAACACTGAAGCTTTCTTT
V: TRBV5-1; J: TRBJ2-6; D: -; size: -; CDR3: CASSADISGANVLTF; DNA: TGCGCCAGCAGTGCCGACATCTCTGGGGCCAACGTCCTGACTTTC
V: TRBV7-9; J: TRBJ2-1; D: TRBD2; size: -; CDR3: CASSLWDYYNEQFF; DNA: TGTGCCAGCAGCTTGTGGGACTACTACAATGAGCAGTTCTTC
V: TRBV5-1; J: TRBJ2-2; D: TRBD2; size: -; CDR3: CASSTGGDPGELFF; DNA: TGCGCCAGCAGCACGGGAGGGGACCCCGGGGAGCTGTTTTTT
V: TRBV7-6; J: TRBJ1-3; D: -; size: once; CDR3: CASSSTGKMLAVGNTIYF; DNA: TGTGCCAGCAGCTCCACAGGGAAGATGCTAGCGGTAGGAAACACCATATATTTT
V: TRBV7-2; J: TRBJ2-1; D: TRBD1; size: -; CDR3: CASSLDRDRGRHEQFF; DNA: TGTGCCAGCAGCTTAGATAGGGACAGGGGTAGGCATGAGCAGTTCTTC
V: TRBV6-5; J: TRBJ1-2; D: -; size: -; CDR3: CASSSRGTANYGYTF; DNA: TGTGCCAGCAGTTCCAGGGGTACGGCTAACTATGGCTACACCTTC
V: TRBV19; J: TRBJ2-3; D: -; size: -; CDR3: CASSKTQASTDTQYF; DNA: TGTGCCAGTAGTAAAACTCAGGCGAGCACAGATACGCAGTATTTT
V: TRBV7-3; J: TRBJ2-5; D: -; size: -; CDR3: CASSYGQLETQYF; DNA: TGTGCCAGCAGCTACGGACAGCTAGAGACCCAGTACTTC
V: TRBV5-4; J: TRBJ2-7; D: TRBD1; size: -; CDR3: CASSTAGGPTYEQYF; DNA: TGTGCCAGCAGCACCGCAGGGGGTCCCACCTACGAGCAGTACTTC
V: TRBV19; J: TRBJ2-1; D: -; size: -; CDR3: CASRISRGDHNEQFF; DNA: TGTGCCAGTAGGATCAGCAGGGGTGATCACAATGAGCAGTTCTTC
V: TRBV5-8; J: TRBJ1-6; D: -; size: -; CDR3: CASSLRGRGVDSPLHF; DNA: TGTGCCAGCAGCTTAAGAGGCAGGGGTGTTGATTCACCCCTCCACTTT
V: TRBV5-1; J: TRBJ2-3; D: -; size: -; CDR3: CASSLWGKRDTQYF; DNA: TGCGCCAGCAGCTTGTGGGGCAAAAGAGATACGCAGTATTTT
V: TRBV6-1; J: TRBJ1-5; D: -; size: -; CDR3: CASSERGRGGQPQHF; DNA: TGTGCCAGCAGTGAAAGGGGGAGGGGAGGCCAGCCCCAGCATTTT
V: TRBV11-3; J: TRBJ2-3; D: -; size: -; CDR3: CASSLSVTDTQYF; DNA: TGTGCCAGCAGCTTATCAGTAACAGATACGCAGTATTTT
V: TRBV7-9; J: TRBJ2-1; D: TRBD1; size: -; CDR3: CASSLQGASYNEQFF; DNA: TGTGCCAGCAGCTTACAGGGGGCGTCCTACAATGAGCAGTTCTTC
V: TRBV30; J: TRBJ2-7; D: TRBD2; size: -; CDR3: CAWSHGRGDYEQYF; DNA: TGTGCCTGGAGCCACGGGCGGGGGGACTACGAGCAGTACTTC